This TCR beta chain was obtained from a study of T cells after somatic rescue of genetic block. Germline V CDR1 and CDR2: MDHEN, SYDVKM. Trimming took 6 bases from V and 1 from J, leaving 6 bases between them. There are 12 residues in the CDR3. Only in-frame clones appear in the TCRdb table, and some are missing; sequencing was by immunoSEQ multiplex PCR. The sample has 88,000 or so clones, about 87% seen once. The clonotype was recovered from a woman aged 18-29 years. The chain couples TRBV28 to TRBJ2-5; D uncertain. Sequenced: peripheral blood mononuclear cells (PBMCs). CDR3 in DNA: TGTGCCAGCAGGCAGAGCCAAGAGACCCAGTACTTC. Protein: CASRQSQETQYF.